This is a list of T cell receptor beta chains from one sample in a study of CD8 T cells in Susac syndrome. TCRdb analysed the immunoSEQ multiplex PCR reads with MiXCR anew, one entry per CDR3 protein. The sample records a few hundred thousand distinct CDR3 sequences, 75% to 90% being singletons. Sequenced sample: CD8+ T cells from PBMCs. These receptors were collected from a human donor with multiple sclerosis. Both conserved end residues are part of each CDR3. The D gene is left open where the match is weak. Some rows have no size entry. The others give once, few or many, or a class for an expanded clone.

clone size | J gene | D gene | V gene | CDR3 length | CDR3 protein | CDR3 DNA
. | TRBJ2-3 | . | TRBV20-1 | 15 | CSAAMEDISTDTQYF | TGCAGTGCTGCCATGGAGGACATAAGCACAGATACGCAGTATTTT
. | TRBJ1-2 | TRBD1 | TRBV7-9 | 13 | CASSSDRGHGYTF | TGTGCCAGCAGCTCTGACAGGGGTCATGGCTACACCTTC
. | TRBJ1-1 | . | TRBV11-2 | 15 | CASSLILGLGTEAFF | TGTGCCAGCAGCCTTATCTTGGGGTTGGGCACTGAAGCTTTCTTT
. | TRBJ2-7 | . | TRBV20-1 | 15 | CSASYWAGDSYEQYF | TGCAGTGCTAGCTATTGGGCAGGGGACTCCTACGAGCAGTACTTC
. | TRBJ1-2 | TRBD1 | TRBV20-1 | 13 | CSARWDSNYGYTF | TGCAGTGCTAGATGGGACAGCAACTATGGCTACACCTTC
. | TRBJ2-7 | . | TRBV10-3 | 13 | CAISESDIYEQYF | TGTGCCATCAGTGAGTCGGATATATACGAGCAGTACTTC
. | TRBJ2-1 | . | TRBV27 | 13 | CATCGGVRNEQFF | TGTGCCACCTGCGGTGGAGTCCGCAATGAGCAGTTCTTC
. | TRBJ2-7 | TRBD1 | TRBV6-5 | 12 | CASSFSTGEKYF | TGTGCCAGCAGTTTTTCGACAGGGGAGAAGTACTTC
. | TRBJ1-3 | . | TRBV12-3/TRBV12-4 | 16 | CASSLGNTGTGNTIYF | TGTGCCAGCAGTCTAGGAAATACAGGGACTGGAAACACCATATATTTT
. | TRBJ1-1 | . | TRBV27 | 15 | CASSLFKGLDTEAFF | TGTGCCAGCAGTTTATTCAAGGGTCTGGACACTGAAGCTTTCTTT
. | TRBJ2-2 | . | TRBV4-2 | 13 | CASSQAEAGELFF | TGTGCCAGCAGCCAAGCCGAGGCCGGGGAGCTGTTTTTT
. | TRBJ1-1 | . | TRBV6-2/TRBV6-3 | 12 | CASSMVDTEAFF | TGTGCCAGCAGTATGGTCGACACTGAAGCTTTCTTT
once | TRBJ2-1 | . | TRBV2 | 16 | CASSEDEGALGNEQFF | TGTGCCAGCAGTGAAGACGAGGGAGCGCTGGGCAATGAGCAGTTCTTC
. | TRBJ1-4 | . | TRBV19 | 16 | CASSLGRRLTNEKLFF | TGTGCCAGTAGTCTCGGACGACGACTCACTAATGAAAAACTGTTTTTT
. | TRBJ2-1 | TRBD1 | TRBV10-3 | 17 | CAISEPDRAGGIDEQFF | TGTGCCATCAGTGAGCCTGATAGGGCAGGGGGCATCGATGAGCAGTTCTTC
few | TRBJ1-2 | TRBD1 | TRBV5-8 | 15 | CASSPRGQGNYGYTF | TGTGCCAGCAGCCCGAGGGGACAGGGTAACTATGGCTACACCTTC
. | TRBJ1-1 | . | TRBV20-1 | 16 | CSARDFYREMNTEAFF | TGCAGTGCTAGAGATTTCTATCGGGAAATGAACACTGAAGCTTTCTTT
. | TRBJ2-7 | . | TRBV29-1 | 15 | CSVEDLTGEDYEQYF | TGCAGCGTTGAAGATCTAACAGGGGAGGACTACGAGCAGTACTTC
. | TRBJ2-2 | . | TRBV11-2 | 15 | CASLMRGRHTGELFF | TGTGCCAGCCTGATGAGGGGCCGGCACACCGGGGAGCTGTTTTTT
. | TRBJ1-5 | TRBD1 | TRBV27 | 14 | CASGRQGDNQPQHF | TGTGCCAGCGGGCGGCAGGGGGACAATCAGCCCCAGCATTTT
. | TRBJ2-7 | . | TRBV5-1 | 14 | CASSHPDSAYEQYF | TGCGCCAGCAGCCACCCGGACAGTGCCTACGAGCAGTACTTC
. | TRBJ1-4 | . | TRBV27 | 14 | CASSSRGTNEKLFF | TGTGCCAGCAGCTCCCGGGGAACTAATGAAAAACTGTTTTTT
. | TRBJ2-7 | TRBD2 | TRBV2 | 14 | CASSAVAGIYEQYF | TGTGCCAGCAGTGCGGTAGCGGGAATCTACGAGCAGTACTTC
few | TRBJ2-7 | . | TRBV7-9 | 12 | CASRLQGYEQYF | TGTGCCAGCAGGCTTCAGGGCTACGAGCAGTACTTC
. | TRBJ1-2 | . | TRBV3-1 | 17 | CASSQPGGVGAHYGYTF | TGTGCCAGCAGCCAGCCCGGGGGTGTCGGGGCTCATTATGGCTACACCTTC
. | TRBJ2-7 | TRBD1 | TRBV19 | 16 | CASSIGLWDSHYEQYF | TGTGCCAGTAGTATTGGTCTGTGGGACAGCCACTACGAGCAGTACTTC
few | TRBJ2-7 | . | TRBV5-1 | 15 | CASSLGRDSSYEQYF | TGCGCCAGCAGCCTAGGCCGGGACTCTTCCTACGAGCAGTACTTC
once | TRBJ1-1 | . | TRBV30 | 15 | CAWSVGGLWNTEAFF | TGTGCCTGGAGTGTAGGGGGACTCTGGAACACTGAAGCTTTCTTT
many | TRBJ1-5 | . | TRBV7-9 | 14 | CASSFNRGVQPQHF | TGTGCCAGCAGCTTTAACCGGGGGGTGCAGCCCCAGCATTTT
. | TRBJ1-1 | . | TRBV27 | 14 | CASSLYRVNTEAFF | TGTGCCAGCAGTTTATACAGGGTTAACACTGAAGCTTTCTTT